This T cell receptor beta chain was identified in a study of shared T cell receptors in the human thymus. The CDR3 is made up of 15 amino acids. V was cut by 5 bases and J by 2 bases, with 13 bases left in between. Looked up from germline, CDR1 is LNHDA and CDR2 is SQIVND (reference sequence). The protocol was immunoSEQ multiplex PCR, while the TCRdb copy is restricted to in-frame clones and leaves out a portion. The data show some 400,000 clones, with about 95% seen just once and roughly 0.02% held by the top ten. The sequence derives from a human donor. Sequencing was carried out using thymocytes. V and J are TRBV19 and TRBJ2-1; a weak D match, TRBD2 (6 bases). The CDR3, as DNA: TGTGCCAGTAGTGCCGGGACTGCTACCTACAATGAGCAGTTCTTC. This translates into CASSAGTATYNEQFF.